This entry lists 5 T cell receptor beta chains sequenced from one sample in a study of T-cell reconstitution after alpha-beta-depleted transplantation in children. Unique molecular identifiers were incorporated into the prepared TCRbeta library. MiXCR, applied by TCRdb to the PCR reads, yields one record per CDR3 protein. The data hold more than 150,000 distinct CDR3 sequences, with roughly 14% observed a single time. The sequencing used PBMCs from the stem cell graft donor, collected from the stem cell graft. These receptors were taken from a human donor who donated a stem cell graft to a child with acute lymphoblastic leukemia.

The chain recombines TRBV12-3 or TRBV12-4 with TRBJ1-1, with a possible D match to TRBD1 (6 bases). This CDR3 spans 15 amino acids. Deletions cut 3 bases from V and 5 bases from J, with 16 bases between. The chain's CDR3 is CASSFRRGGRTEAFF. CDR3 nucleotide sequence: TGTGCCAGCAGTTTCCGAAGAGGGGGGAGAACTGAAGCTTTCTTT.

This clonotype was seen repeatedly, ten times or more. V usage is TRBV12-3 or TRBV12-4 and J usage is TRBJ2-2, with D unclear. The V gene lost 3 bases and the J gene lost 3 bases, with 8 bases spanning the gap. The CDR3 contains 14 residues. The chain's CDR3 is CASSLTLDTGELFF. CDR3 sequence (DNA): TGTGCCAGCAGTTTGACACTTGACACCGGGGAGCTGTTTTTT.

Worth noting for this clonotype: A read error may produce the germline difference seen at one junction end. The chain carries TRBV20-1 and TRBJ1-2; maybe TRBD1 (6 bases). Per germline, CDR1 DFQATT and CDR2 SNEGSKA (reference sequence). This CDR3 region has 12 residues. CDR3: CSARTASYGDTF. Here the CDR3 DNA reads TGCAGTGCAAGGACAGCTTCATATGGCGACACCTTC.

This clonotype occurred many times. V is TRBV27 and J is TRBJ2-7; 8 bases align to TRBD1. Per germline, CDR1 MNHEY and CDR2 SMNVEV (reference sequence). The V and J ends lost 6 bases and 4 bases, in that order; junction bases with no gene match: 11. The CDR3 loop spans 15 amino acids. CDR3 DNA: TGTGCCAGCAGACAACGACAGGGGTCTTTTTACGAGCAGTACTTC. It encodes CASRQRQGSFYEQYF.

The table lists this clonotype with many counts. This rearrangement joins TRBV12-3 or TRBV12-4 to TRBJ1-1; no clear D gene. This CDR3 comprises 12 residues. V shed 5 bases and J shed 1 base, with 5 bases lying between them. The CDR3 DNA sequence: TGTGCCAGCAGTCCATGGAACACTGAAGCTTTCTTT. Protein: CASSPWNTEAFF.